The source of this T cell receptor beta chain is a study of cytomegalovirus exposure and HLA in healthy donors. Whole-study results and caveats: When analyzed later, the rates of TCR association showed variation by HLA locus, with DRB1 the most and HLA-C the fewest.

With respect to this clone: The antigen is not known.

The CDR3 is 15 residues long. Trimming cost V 5 bases and J 4 bases; bases outside gene matches: 5. Looked up from germline, CDR1 is MNHEY and CDR2 is SMNVEV (reference sequence). PCR used 60 Vbeta primers and 13 Jbeta primers. The assay was immunoSEQ multiplex PCR, and TCRdb's table has in-frame clones only and misses some. The sample holds roughly 120,000 clones, approximately 86% seen once. This receptor was taken from a man aged 35-49 years in good health and CMV-seronegative. Sequencing input: PBMCs. The gene calls are TRBV27 and TRBJ1-1; 12 bases map to TRBD1. CDR3 loop: CASSGGTGGITEAFF. The CDR3 nucleotides are TGTGCCAGCAGTGGCGGGACAGGGGGCATCACTGAAGCTTTCTTT.